This entry lists 14 T cell receptor beta chains sequenced from one sample in a study of T cell changes during pregnancy in multiple sclerosis. Method: immunoSEQ multiplex PCR; TCRdb's copy keeps in-frame clones and lacks some. Here the sample spans 40,000 to 45,000 clones, approximately 94% being singletons. Sample: CD4+ T cells from peripheral blood mononuclear cells, taken in the third trimester of pregnancy. The receptors come from a female donor with multiple sclerosis, enrolled in a pregnancy study.

The chain uses TRBV7-7 and TRBJ2-1; 8 nucleotides agree with TRBD1. With 1 base clipped from V and 9 bases from J, the junction kept 5 bases outside the gene matches. Germline V gene data show CDR1 as SSHAT and CDR2 as FNYEAQ (reference sequence). This CDR3 region has 14 residues. This chain's CDR3 is CASSLGAGGTEQFF. For the CDR3, the DNA is TGTGCCAGCAGCTTAGGGGCAGGGGGCACTGAGCAGTTCTTC. Looking up the rest from reference TRBV7-7 and TRBJ2-1 gives the full variable domain: GAGVSQSPRYKVTKRGQDVTLRCDPISSHATLYWYQQALGQGPEFLTYFNYEAQPDKSGLPSDRFSAERPEGSISTLTIQRTEQRDSAMYRCASSLGAGGTEQFFGPGTRLTVL.

This clone was found once. V is TRBV5-4 and J is TRBJ1-1; TRBD1 matches at 8 bases. Germline CDR1 is SGHNT and CDR2 is YYREEE (reference sequence). This CDR3 has 15 amino acids. J was trimmed by 2 bases and V by 3 bases; bases with no gene match: 6. CDR3 region: CASSSPGQGNTEAFF. Written as DNA, the CDR3 is TGTGCCAGCAGCTCTCCTGGACAGGGAAACACTGAAGCTTTCTTT. The full variable domain, its missing parts supplied by reference TRBV5-4 and TRBJ1-1, is ETGVTQSPTHLIKTRGQQVTLRCSSQSGHNTVSWYQQALGQGPQFIFQYYREEENGRGNFPPRFSGLQFPNYSSELNVNALELDDSALYLCASSSPGQGNTEAFFGQGTRLTVV.

The chain employs TRBV2 and TRBJ1-2; 8 bases are a match to TRBD1. The V and J ends lost 7 bases and 3 bases, in that order; junction bases with no gene match: 7. Germline-derived CDR1 and CDR2 are SNHLY and FYNNEI. The CDR3 sequence is 14 residues long. The CDR3 here is CASNKQGGHYGYTF. The CDR3 nucleotides read TGTGCCAGCAATAAACAGGGGGGACACTATGGCTACACCTTC.

The chain links TRBV19 to TRBJ1-1; possibly TRBD1 for D (5 bases). Trimming shortened V by 1 base and J by 2 bases, and 11 bases separated the two germline ends. The CDR3 is made up of 15 amino acids. Germline V gene data show CDR1 as LNHDA and CDR2 as SQIVND (reference sequence). CDR3 in amino acids: CASSIGRQGNTEAFF. The CDR3 DNA reads TGTGCCAGTAGTATAGGGCGGCAGGGAAACACTGAAGCTTTCTTT.

The chain has TRBV4-2 and TRBJ2-1; 8 bases fit TRBD2. The V gene's germline CDR1 is LGHNA and CDR2 YNFKEQ. V shed 6 bases and J 10 bases; nucleotides not matched to a gene: 14. CDR3 length: 15 residues. DNA of the CDR3: TGTGCCAGCAGACACAGCGGGAGAGGTTTGATCGAGCAGTTCTTC. Residues: CASRHSGRGLIEQFF.

The chain recombines TRBV18 with TRBJ2-7; 7 bases align to TRBD1. The CDR3 is made up of 12 amino acids. With V trimmed by 3 bases and J by 6 bases, 2 bases remained unmatched. From germline, CDR1 is KGHSH and CDR2 LQKENI. CDR3 region: CASSPSGGEQYF. The CDR3 nucleotides read TGTGCCAGCTCACCTTCAGGGGGCGAGCAGTACTTC.

V is TRBV4-3 and J is TRBJ2-3, with D maybe TRBD2 (5 bases). V was clipped by 4 bases and J by 7 bases, with 21 bases between them. The germline V gene has CDR1 LGHNA and CDR2 YSLEER. The CDR3 is 16 amino acids. The CDR3 sequence is CASSPGKAERGNTQYF. CDR3 sequence (DNA): TGCGCCAGCAGCCCCGGAAAGGCCGAAAGAGGGAATACGCAGTATTTT.

This clone appeared once. V usage is TRBV27 and J usage is TRBJ2-7; 11 nucleotides line up with TRBD2. The CDR3 totals 16 residues. The V gene's germline CDR1 is MNHEY and CDR2 SMNVEV (reference sequence). The V segment lost 3 bases and the J segment 1 base; nucleotides outside the gene matches: 5. CDR3 coding DNA: TGTGCCAGCAGTTTCCTCACTAGCGGGGGATCCTACGAGCAGTACTTC. Protein sequence: CASSFLTSGGSYEQYF.

V usage is TRBV7-3 and J usage is TRBJ1-2; 7 bases match TRBD1. Germline CDR1 reads SGHTA; CDR2 reads FQGTGA. This CDR3 region has 13 residues. The ends lost 6 bases at V and 4 bases at J; junction bases unmatched: 5. The CDR3 DNA follows: TGTGCCAGCAGTCTGGGACAGTCCTATGGCTACACCTTC. This sequence encodes CASSLGQSYGYTF.

The chain combines TRBV5-1 with TRBJ2-3; 10 bases are a match to TRBD2. Germline V gives CDR1 SGHRS, CDR2 YFSETQ. The CDR3 runs to 16 residues. The J segment lost 6 bases and the V segment lost 0 bases, leaving 7 bases of the junction unmatched. CDR3 amino acids: CASSLAASGRVDTQYF. CDR3 nucleotide sequence: TGCGCCAGCAGCTTGGCCGCGAGCGGGAGGGTCGATACGCAGTATTTT. The whole variable domain, remainder taken from reference TRBV5-1 and TRBJ2-3, is KAGVTQTPRYLIKTRGQQVTLSCSPISGHRSVSWYQQTPGQGLQFLFEYFSETQRNKGNFPGRFSGRQFSNSRSEMNVSTLELGDSALYLCASSLAASGRVDTQYFGPGTRLTVL.

The V call is TRBV10-3, the J call TRBJ1-1; 7 bases match TRBD1. The V and J ends lost 3 bases and 3 bases, in that order; junction bases with no gene match: 4. The length of the CDR3 is 14 residues. CDR1 and CDR2 (germline): ENHRY, SYGVKD. CDR3 region: CAISELGQDTEAFF. DNA of the CDR3: TGTGCCATCAGTGAACTAGGACAGGACACTGAAGCTTTCTTT.

This clone has only a few counts. The V call is TRBV5-4, the J call TRBJ1-6, with TRBD1 as a possible D gene (6 bases). Trimming pared 4 bases from V and 6 bases from J, leaving 20 bases between. CDR1 SGHNT and CDR2 YYREEE come from the germline V gene (reference sequence). The CDR3 loop spans 17 amino acids. In DNA form, the CDR3 reads TGTGCCAGCAGCGGGGGGGCCGGGTCGGGGGCTAATTCACCCCTCCACTTT. This gives the protein CASSGGAGSGANSPLHF. Complete variable domain (other parts from reference TRBV5-4 and TRBJ1-6): ETGVTQSPTHLIKTRGQQVTLRCSSQSGHNTVSWYQQALGQGPQFIFQYYREEENGRGNFPPRFSGLQFPNYSSELNVNALELDDSALYLCASSGGAGSGANSPLHFGNGTRLTVT.

The chain has TRBV5-1 and TRBJ1-5; 7 bases are a match to TRBD1. The CDR3 spans 15 residues. CDR1 is SGHRS, CDR2 YFSETQ, per germline. J gave up 0 bases and V 4 bases, and 4 bases lay outside the gene matches. The CDR3 coding sequence is TGCGCCAGCAGCCCCGGGACAGTTAGCAATCAGCCCCAGCATTTT. Translating it yields CASSPGTVSNQPQHF.

The chain combines TRBV19 with TRBJ1-5, with TRBD1 matching over 10 bases. Germline CDR1 reads LNHDA; CDR2 reads SQIVND (reference sequence). The CDR3 loop spans 16 amino acids. V was clipped by 7 bases and J by 1 base; unmatched bases: 7. CDR3 coding DNA: TGTGCCAGTAAGGGACAGGGGTATTGGAGCAATCAGCCCCAGCATTTT. It codes for CASKGQGYWSNQPQHF.